This T cell receptor (beta chain) originates from a study of blood T cell repertoires in COVID-19. About the study: Spain, Italy and the United States supplied samples that represented acute and convalescent COVID-19. The cDNA or gDNA used as material had been derived from T cells, B-cell-depleted T cells, or PBMCs.

As handled by the study authors: By means of reference gene primer amplification, nucleated cell counts were estimated. Using immunoSEQ multiplex PCR, the repertoire was profiled, and TCRdb retains in-frame clones only, with some absent. V and J calls plus clone size are reproduced from that table; the DNA served to infer D and trimming. Here the sample spans 280,000 or so clones, around 89% being singletons. Recruits, aged roughly 18 to 90 years, lived in 20 to 30 US areas. Trimming cost V 4 bases and J 1 base, with 13 bases left between them. The CDR3 length is 15 residues. Germline loops: CDR1 SGHRS, CDR2 YFSETQ.

The rearrangement links TRBV5-1 to TRBJ2-3, with D perhaps matching TRBD2 (5 bases). Sequences were obtained from PBMCs or T cells enriched from blood (not recorded which). This receptor was obtained from a woman younger than 35 with acute COVID-19. CDR3 sequence (DNA): TGCGCCAGCAGCCCCCGGGGTAGCGGCACAGATACGCAGTATTTT. Its protein is CASSPRGSGTDTQYF.